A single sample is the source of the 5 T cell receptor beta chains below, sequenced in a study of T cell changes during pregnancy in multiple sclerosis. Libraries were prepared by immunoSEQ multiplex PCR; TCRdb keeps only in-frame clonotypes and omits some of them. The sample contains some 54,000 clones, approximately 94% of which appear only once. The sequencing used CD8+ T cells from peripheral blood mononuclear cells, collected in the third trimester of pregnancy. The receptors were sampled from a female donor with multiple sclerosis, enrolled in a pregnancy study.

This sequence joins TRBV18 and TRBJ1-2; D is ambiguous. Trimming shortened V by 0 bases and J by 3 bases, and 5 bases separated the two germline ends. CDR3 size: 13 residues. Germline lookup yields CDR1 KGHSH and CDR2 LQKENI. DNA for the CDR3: TGTGCCAGCTCACCACCGGAGGACTATGGCTACACCTTC. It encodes CASSPPEDYGYTF.

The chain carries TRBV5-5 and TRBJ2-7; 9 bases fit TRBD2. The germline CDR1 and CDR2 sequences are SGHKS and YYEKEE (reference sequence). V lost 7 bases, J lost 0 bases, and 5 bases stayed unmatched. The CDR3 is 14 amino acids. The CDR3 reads CASGLAGSSYEQYF. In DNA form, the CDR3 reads TGTGCCAGCGGTCTAGCGGGGTCCTCCTACGAGCAGTACTTC.

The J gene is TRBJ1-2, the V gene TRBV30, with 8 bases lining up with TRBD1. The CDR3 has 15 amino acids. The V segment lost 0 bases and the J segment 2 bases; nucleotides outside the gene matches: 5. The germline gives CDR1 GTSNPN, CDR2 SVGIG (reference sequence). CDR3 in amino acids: CAWSVAGGYNYGYTF. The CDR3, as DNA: TGTGCCTGGAGTGTAGCAGGGGGCTACAACTATGGCTACACCTTC.

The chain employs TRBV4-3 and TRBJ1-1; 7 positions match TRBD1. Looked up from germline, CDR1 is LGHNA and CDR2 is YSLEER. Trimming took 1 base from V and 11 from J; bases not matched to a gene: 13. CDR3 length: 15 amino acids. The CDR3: CASSQVPYTGTAAFF. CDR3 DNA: TGCGCCAGCAGCCAAGTCCCTTACACCGGGACAGCGGCTTTCTTT.

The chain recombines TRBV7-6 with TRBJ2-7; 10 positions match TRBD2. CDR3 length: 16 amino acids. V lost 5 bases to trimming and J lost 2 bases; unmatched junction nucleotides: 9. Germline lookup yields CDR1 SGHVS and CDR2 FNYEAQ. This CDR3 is CASSLYSGRDPYEQYF. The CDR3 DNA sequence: TGTGCCAGCAGCCTATACAGCGGGAGGGATCCCTACGAGCAGTACTTC.